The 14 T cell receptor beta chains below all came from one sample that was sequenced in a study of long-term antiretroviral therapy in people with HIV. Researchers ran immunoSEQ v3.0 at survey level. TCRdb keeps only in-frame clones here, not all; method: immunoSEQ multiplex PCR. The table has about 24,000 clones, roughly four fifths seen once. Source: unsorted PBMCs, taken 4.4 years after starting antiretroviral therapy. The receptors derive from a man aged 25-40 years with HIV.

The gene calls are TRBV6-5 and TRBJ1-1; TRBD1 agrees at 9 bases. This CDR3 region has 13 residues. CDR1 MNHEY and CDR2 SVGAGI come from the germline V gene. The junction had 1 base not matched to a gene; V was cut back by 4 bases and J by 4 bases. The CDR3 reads CASSLQGATEAFF. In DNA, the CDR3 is TGTGCCAGCAGTTTACAGGGGGCCACTGAAGCTTTCTTT.

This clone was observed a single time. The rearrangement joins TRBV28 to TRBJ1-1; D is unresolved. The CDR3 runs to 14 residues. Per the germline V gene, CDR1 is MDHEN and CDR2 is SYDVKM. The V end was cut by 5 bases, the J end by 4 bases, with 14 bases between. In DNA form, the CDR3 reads TGTGCCAGCAGTCCATACTTATCCGGCACTGAAGCTTTCTTT. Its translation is CASSPYLSGTEAFF.

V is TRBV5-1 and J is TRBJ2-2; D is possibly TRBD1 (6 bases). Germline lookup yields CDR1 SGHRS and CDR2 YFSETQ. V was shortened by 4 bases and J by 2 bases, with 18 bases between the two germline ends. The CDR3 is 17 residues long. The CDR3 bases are TGCGCCAGCAGCGAGAAATTTGGACAGCGTAACACCGGGGAGCTGTTTTTT. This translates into CASSEKFGQRNTGELFF.

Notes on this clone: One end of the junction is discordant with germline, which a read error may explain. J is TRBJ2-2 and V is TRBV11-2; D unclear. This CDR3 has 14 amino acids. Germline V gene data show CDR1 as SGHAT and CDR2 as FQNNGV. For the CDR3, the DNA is TGTGCCAGCAGCCCTTTAGTGAACCCCGGGGAGCTGTTTTTT. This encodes CASSPLVNPGELFF.

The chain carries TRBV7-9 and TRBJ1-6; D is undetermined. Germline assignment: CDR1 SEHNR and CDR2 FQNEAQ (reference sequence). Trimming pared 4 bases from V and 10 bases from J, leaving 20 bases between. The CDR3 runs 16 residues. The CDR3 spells CASSSPDSTAGSPLHF. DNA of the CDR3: TGTGCCAGCAGCTCACCTGACTCAACAGCGGGCTCACCCCTCCACTTT.

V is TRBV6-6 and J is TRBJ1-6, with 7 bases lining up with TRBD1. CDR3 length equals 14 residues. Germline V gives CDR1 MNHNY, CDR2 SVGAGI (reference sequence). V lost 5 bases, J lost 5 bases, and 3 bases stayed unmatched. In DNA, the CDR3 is TGTGCCAGCAGTCAGACAGGGAATAATTCACCCCTCCACTTT. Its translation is CASSQTGNNSPLHF.

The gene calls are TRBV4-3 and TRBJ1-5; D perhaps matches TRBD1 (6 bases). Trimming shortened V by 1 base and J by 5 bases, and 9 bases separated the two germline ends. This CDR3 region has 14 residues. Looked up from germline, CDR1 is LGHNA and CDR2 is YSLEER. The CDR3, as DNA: TGCGCCAGCAGCCAAGTAGGGGGAGATCAGCCCCAGCATTTT. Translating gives CASSQVGGDQPQHF.

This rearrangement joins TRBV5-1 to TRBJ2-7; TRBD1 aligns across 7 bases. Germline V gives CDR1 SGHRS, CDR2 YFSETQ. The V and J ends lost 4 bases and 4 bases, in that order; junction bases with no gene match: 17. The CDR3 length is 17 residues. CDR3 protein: CASSPLRTGTEIYEQYF. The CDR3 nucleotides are TGCGCCAGCAGCCCACTCCGTACCGGGACAGAAATATACGAGCAGTACTTC.

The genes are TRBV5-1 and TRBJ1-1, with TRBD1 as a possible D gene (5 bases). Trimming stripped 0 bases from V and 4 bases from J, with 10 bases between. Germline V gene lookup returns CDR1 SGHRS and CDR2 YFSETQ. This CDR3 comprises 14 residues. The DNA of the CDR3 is TGCGCCAGCAGCTTGGCCGGGGGGATCACTGAAGCTTTCTTT. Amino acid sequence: CASSLAGGITEAFF. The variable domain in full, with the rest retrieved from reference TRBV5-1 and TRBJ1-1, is KAGVTQTPRYLIKTRGQQVTLSCSPISGHRSVSWYQQTPGQGLQFLFEYFSETQRNKGNFPGRFSGRQFSNSRSEMNVSTLELGDSALYLCASSLAGGITEAFFGQGTRLTVV.

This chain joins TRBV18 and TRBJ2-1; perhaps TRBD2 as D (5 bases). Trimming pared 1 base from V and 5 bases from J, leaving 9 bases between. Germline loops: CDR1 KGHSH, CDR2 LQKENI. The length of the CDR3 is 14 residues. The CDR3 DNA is TGTGCCAGCTCACCACGGGAGACTAACAATGAGCAGTTCTTC. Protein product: CASSPRETNNEQFF.

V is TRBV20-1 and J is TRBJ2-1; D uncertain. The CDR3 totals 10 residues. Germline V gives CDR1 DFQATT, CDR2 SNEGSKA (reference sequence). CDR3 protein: CTPQANEQFF. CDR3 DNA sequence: TGCACCCCCCAGGCCAATGAGCAGTTCTTC.

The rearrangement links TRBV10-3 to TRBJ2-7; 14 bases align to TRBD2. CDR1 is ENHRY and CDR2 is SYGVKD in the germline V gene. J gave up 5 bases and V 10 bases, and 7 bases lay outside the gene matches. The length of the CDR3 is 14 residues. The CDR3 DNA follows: TGTGCCAGCGGGACTAGCGGGAGCGGCAACGAGCAGTACTTC. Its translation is CASGTSGSGNEQYF.

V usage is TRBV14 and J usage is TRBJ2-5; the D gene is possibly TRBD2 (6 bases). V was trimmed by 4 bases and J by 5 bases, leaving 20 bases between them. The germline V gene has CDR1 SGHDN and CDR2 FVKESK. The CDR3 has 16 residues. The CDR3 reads CASSPPGGAPWETQYF. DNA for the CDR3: TGTGCCAGCAGCCCCCCAGGAGGGGCCCCTTGGGAGACCCAGTACTTC.

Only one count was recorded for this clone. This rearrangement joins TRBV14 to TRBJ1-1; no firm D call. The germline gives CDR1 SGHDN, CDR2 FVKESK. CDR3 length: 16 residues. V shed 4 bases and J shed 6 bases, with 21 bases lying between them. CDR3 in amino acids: CASSPDSWREGPEAFF. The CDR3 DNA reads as TGTGCCAGCAGCCCCGATTCTTGGAGGGAAGGGCCTGAAGCTTTCTTT.